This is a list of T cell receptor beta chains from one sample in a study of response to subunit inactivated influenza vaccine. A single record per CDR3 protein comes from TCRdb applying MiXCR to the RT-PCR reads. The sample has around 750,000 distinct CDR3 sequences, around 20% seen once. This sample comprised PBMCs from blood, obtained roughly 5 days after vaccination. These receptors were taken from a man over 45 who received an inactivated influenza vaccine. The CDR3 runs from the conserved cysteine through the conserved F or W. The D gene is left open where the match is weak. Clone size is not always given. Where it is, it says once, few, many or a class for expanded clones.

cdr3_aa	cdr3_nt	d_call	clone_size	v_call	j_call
CASSLSLGYVTLTGETQYF	TGTGCCAGCAGCCTCTCTCTGGGGTACGTTACCCTTACGGGAGAGACCCAGTACTTC	-	-	TRBV4-2	TRBJ2-5
CASSRGPLETDTQYF	TGTGCCAGCAGTCGGGGTCCACTCGAGACAGATACGCAGTATTTT	-	-	TRBV6-2/TRBV6-3	TRBJ2-3
CASSRVGGGETQYF	TGTGCCAGCAGCAGAGTCGGGGGTGGGGAGACCCAGTACTTC	-	few	TRBV7-8	TRBJ2-5
CASSQGIRGGSGANVLTF	TGCGCCAGCAGCCAAGGTATTAGGGGGGGCTCTGGGGCCAACGTCCTGACTTTC	-	many	TRBV4-3	TRBJ2-6
CSAPGTRPNEQFF	TGCAGTGCTCCCGGGACGAGGCCCAATGAGCAGTTCTTC	-	few	TRBV20-1	TRBJ2-1
CASTAGGGIITNYGYTF	TGCGCCAGCACCGCAGGAGGGGGCATAATTACTAACTATGGCTACACCTTC	TRBD1	-	TRBV5-1	TRBJ1-2
CASSSQDRDVYEQYF	TGTGCCAGCAGTTCCCAGGACAGGGACGTTTACGAGCAGTACTTC	TRBD1	few	TRBV6-5	TRBJ2-7
CASSLAYNEQFF	TGCGCCAGCAGCTTGGCTTACAATGAGCAGTTCTTC	-	many	TRBV5-1	TRBJ2-1
CASSLLGGSRVEQYF	TGTGCCAGCTCCTTATTAGGCGGGAGTCGCGTCGAGCAGTACTTC	TRBD2	few	TRBV18	TRBJ2-7
CATSDLGYQETQYF	TGTGCCACCAGTGATTTGGGCTACCAAGAGACCCAGTACTTC	-	few	TRBV24-1	TRBJ2-5
CASSQAGIEQFF	TGTGCCAGCAGCCAAGCCGGGATTGAGCAGTTCTTC	-	-	TRBV3-1	TRBJ2-1
CSAHISGPDTDTQYF	TGCAGTGCCCATATTAGCGGACCCGACACAGATACGCAGTATTTT	-	few	TRBV20-1	TRBJ2-3
CASSSSGRGANEQFF	TGTGCCAGCAGTTCCTCCGGTCGAGGGGCCAATGAGCAGTTCTTC	-	few	TRBV28	TRBJ2-1
CASSLRMASPDGYTF	TGTGCCAGCAGTTTAAGGATGGCCTCCCCGGATGGCTACACCTTC	-	few	TRBV12-3/TRBV12-4	TRBJ1-2
CASSLSPGIGNTIYF	TGTGCCAGCAGCTTAAGCCCAGGGATTGGAAACACCATATATTTT	-	-	TRBV7-2	TRBJ1-3
CASRGGPGNEQYF	TGTGCCAGCAGAGGGGGGCCAGGAAACGAGCAGTACTTC	-	few	TRBV7-2	TRBJ2-7
CASSVGLPYDQYF	TGTGCCAGCAGCGTGGGACTTCCCTACGATCAGTACTTC	-	-	TRBV7-2	TRBJ2-7
CASSLGRSTQETQYF	TGTGCCAGCAGCTTAGGGCGGTCAACTCAAGAGACCCAGTACTTC	-	few	TRBV7-2	TRBJ2-5
CASSSRDKGYQETQYF	TGTGCCAGCAGCTCCCGGGACAAGGGGTACCAAGAGACCCAGTACTTC	-	-	TRBV7-9	TRBJ2-5
CASSLASLGTSYEQYF	TGTGCCAGCAGCTTAGCGAGTCTGGGGACCTCCTACGAGCAGTACTTC	-	-	TRBV7-8	TRBJ2-7
CSVVRLARGEQFF	TGCAGCGTTGTTCGGCTAGCGAGGGGTGAGCAGTTCTTC	-	-	TRBV29-1	TRBJ2-1
CASSSAPGVGWQDDQPQHF	TGTGCCAGCAGCTCAGCCCCAGGGGTGGGGTGGCAAGATGATCAGCCCCAGCATTTT	-	-	TRBV11-1	TRBJ1-5
CASRATSGGIIDTQYF	TGTGCCAGCAGAGCTACTAGCGGGGGTATAATAGATACGCAGTATTTT	TRBD2	-	TRBV7-2	TRBJ2-3
CSAIAGGPYEQYF	TGCAGTGCGATAGCGGGAGGGCCCTACGAGCAGTACTTC	TRBD2	-	TRBV20-1	TRBJ2-7
CASSPPAQAALTNTGELFF	TGTGCCAGCAGTCCCCCCGCTCAGGCGGCCCTGACGAACACCGGGGAGCTGTTTTTT	-	-	TRBV27	TRBJ2-2
CSVELGASYNEQFF	TGCAGCGTTGAGTTAGGGGCCTCCTACAATGAGCAGTTCTTC	-	-	TRBV29-1	TRBJ2-1
CAISRTSGRLETQYF	TGTGCCATCAGTAGGACTAGCGGGAGGTTGGAGACCCAGTACTTC	TRBD2	-	TRBV10-3	TRBJ2-5
CASSTRVSGKYEQYF	TGTGCCAGCAGTACCCGGGTTAGCGGGAAATACGAGCAGTACTTC	TRBD2	-	TRBV12-3/TRBV12-4	TRBJ2-7
CASSLRDGEVYGYTF	TGCGCCAGCAGCCTCCGGGACGGGGAGGTCTATGGCTACACCTTC	-	-	TRBV4-1	TRBJ1-2
CASSLWGTTEVTFF	TGTGCCAGCAGCTTATGGGGTACGACAGAAGTGACTTTCTTT	-	-	TRBV5-5	TRBJ1-1
CASSFGQGKTQYF	TGTGCCAGCAGCTTTGGGCAGGGGAAGACCCAGTACTTC	-	-	TRBV7-8	TRBJ2-5
CASSKGQTNTGELFF	TGTGCCAGCAGCAAAGGACAAACAAACACCGGGGAGCTGTTTTTT	-	few	TRBV12-3/TRBV12-4	TRBJ2-2
CAISESVLYYEQYF	TGTGCCATCAGTGAGTCGGTACTTTACTACGAGCAGTACTTC	-	few	TRBV10-3	TRBJ2-7
CSASPTAGQFNEKLFF	TGCAGTGCAAGCCCCACGGCCGGACAGTTTAATGAAAAACTGTTTTTT	-	few	TRBV20-1	TRBJ1-4
CASSRDRVRNDEQFF	TGTGCCAGCAGCCGAGACAGGGTTCGAAACGATGAGCAGTTCTTC	TRBD1	-	TRBV5-4	TRBJ2-1
CASSPTSGTDTQYF	TGTGCCAGCAGCCCGACTAGCGGCACAGATACGCAGTATTTT	TRBD2	many	TRBV6-1	TRBJ2-3
CAILPASGRTDTQYF	TGTGCCATCCTTCCTGCTAGCGGTCGAACAGATACGCAGTATTTT	TRBD2	-	TRBV28	TRBJ2-3
CASSYTHRQGALGAQETQYF	TGTGCCAGCAGTTACACCCACCGACAGGGGGCGCTTGGGGCCCAAGAGACCCAGTACTTC	TRBD1	few	TRBV6-2/TRBV6-3	TRBJ2-5
CASSLASGVLNEQFF	TGTGCCAGCAGCTTAGCCAGCGGGGTCTTGAATGAGCAGTTCTTC	TRBD2	-	TRBV7-2	TRBJ2-1
CAISVLDEQFF	TGTGCCATCAGCGTTCTGGATGAGCAGTTCTTC	-	-	TRBV10-3	TRBJ2-1
CASRGDVQYF	TGTGCCAGCAGGGGTGATGTGCAGTACTTC	-	few	TRBV6-2/TRBV6-3	TRBJ2-7
CASSLIGTGDPGTDTQYF	TGCGCCAGCAGCTTGATTGGGACAGGGGACCCTGGCACAGATACGCAGTATTTT	TRBD1	many	TRBV5-1	TRBJ2-3
CASRVREASEQYF	TGTGCCAGCAGGGTCCGGGAAGCCTCGGAGCAGTACTTC	-	-	TRBV6-1	TRBJ2-7